Here is one T cell receptor beta chain with its context. The sample originates from a study of cytomegalovirus exposure and HLA in healthy donors. CDR3 size: 15 residues. CDR1 and CDR2 from the germline V gene are MGHRA and YSYEKL. Deletions cut 3 bases from V and 8 bases from J, with 16 bases between. Healthy bone marrow donors made up the donor group. Both 60 Vbeta primers and 13 Jbeta primers went into the PCR. Assay used: immunoSEQ multiplex PCR; TCRdb lists only in-frame clones, some missing. This sample has roughly 160,000 clones, with 60% to 80% found just once. The chain recombines TRBV4-1 with TRBJ1-4; no definite D call. The sample was PBMCs. The source of this sequence is a man between 18 and 35 years old in good health and CMV-seropositive. CDR3 sequence reads: CASSQDGLIGEKLFF. The CDR3 DNA follows: TGCGCCAGCAGCCAGGATGGCCTAATCGGGGAAAAACTGTTTTTT.